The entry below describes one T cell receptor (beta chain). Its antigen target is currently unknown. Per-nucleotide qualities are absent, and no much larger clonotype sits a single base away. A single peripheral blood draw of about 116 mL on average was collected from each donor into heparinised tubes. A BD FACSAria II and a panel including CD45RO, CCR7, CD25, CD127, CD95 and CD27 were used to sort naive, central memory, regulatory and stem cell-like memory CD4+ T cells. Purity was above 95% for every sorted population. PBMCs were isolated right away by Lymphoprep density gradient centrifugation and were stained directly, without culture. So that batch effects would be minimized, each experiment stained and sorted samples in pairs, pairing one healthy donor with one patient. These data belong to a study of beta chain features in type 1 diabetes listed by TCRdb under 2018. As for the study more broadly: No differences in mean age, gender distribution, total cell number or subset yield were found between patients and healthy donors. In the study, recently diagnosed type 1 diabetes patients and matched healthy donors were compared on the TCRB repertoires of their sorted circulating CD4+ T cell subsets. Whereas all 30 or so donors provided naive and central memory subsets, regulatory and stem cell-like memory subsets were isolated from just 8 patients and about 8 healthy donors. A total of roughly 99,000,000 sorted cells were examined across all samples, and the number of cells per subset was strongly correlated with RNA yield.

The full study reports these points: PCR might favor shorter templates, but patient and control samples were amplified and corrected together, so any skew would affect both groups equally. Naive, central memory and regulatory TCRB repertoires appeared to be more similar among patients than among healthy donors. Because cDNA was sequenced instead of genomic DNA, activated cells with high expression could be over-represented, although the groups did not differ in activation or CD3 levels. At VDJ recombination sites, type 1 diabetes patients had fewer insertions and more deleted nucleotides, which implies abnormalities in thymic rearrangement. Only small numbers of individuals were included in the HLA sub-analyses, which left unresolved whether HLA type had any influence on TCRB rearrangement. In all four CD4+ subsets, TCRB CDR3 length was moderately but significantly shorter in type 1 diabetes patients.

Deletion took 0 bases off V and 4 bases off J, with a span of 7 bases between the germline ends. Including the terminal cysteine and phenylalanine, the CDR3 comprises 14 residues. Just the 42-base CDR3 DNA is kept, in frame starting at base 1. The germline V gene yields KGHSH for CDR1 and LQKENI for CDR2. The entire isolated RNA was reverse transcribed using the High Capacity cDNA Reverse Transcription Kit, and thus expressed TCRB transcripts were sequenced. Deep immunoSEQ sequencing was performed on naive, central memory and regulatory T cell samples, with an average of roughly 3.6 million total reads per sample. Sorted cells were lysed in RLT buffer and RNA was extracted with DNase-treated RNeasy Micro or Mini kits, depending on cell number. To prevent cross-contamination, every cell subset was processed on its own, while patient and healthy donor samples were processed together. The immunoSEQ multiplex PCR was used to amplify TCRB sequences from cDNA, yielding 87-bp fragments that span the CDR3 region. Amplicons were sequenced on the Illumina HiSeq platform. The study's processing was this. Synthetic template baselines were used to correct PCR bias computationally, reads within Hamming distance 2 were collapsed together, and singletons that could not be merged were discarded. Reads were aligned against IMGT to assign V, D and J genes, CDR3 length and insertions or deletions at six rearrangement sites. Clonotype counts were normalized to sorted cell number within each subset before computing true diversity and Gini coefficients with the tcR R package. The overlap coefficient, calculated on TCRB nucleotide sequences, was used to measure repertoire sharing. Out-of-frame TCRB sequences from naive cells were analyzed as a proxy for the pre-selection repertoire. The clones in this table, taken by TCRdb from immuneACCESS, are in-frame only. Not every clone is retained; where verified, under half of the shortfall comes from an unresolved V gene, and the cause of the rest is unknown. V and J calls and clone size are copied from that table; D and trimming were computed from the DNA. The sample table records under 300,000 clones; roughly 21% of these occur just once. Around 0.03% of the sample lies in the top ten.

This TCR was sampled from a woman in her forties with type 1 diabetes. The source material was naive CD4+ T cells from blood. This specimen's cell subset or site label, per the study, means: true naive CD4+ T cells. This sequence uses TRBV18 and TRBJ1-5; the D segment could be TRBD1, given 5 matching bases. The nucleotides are TGTGCCAGCTCACCACCGGGGGGGAATCAGCCCCAGCATTTT. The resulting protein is CASSPPGGNQPQHF.